This T cell receptor (beta chain) is from a study of T cell clusters in autoimmune cytopenias. TRB was amplified from about 260 ng of peripheral blood genomic DNA per sample. One tube held mixed TRB-A and TRB-B primer pools for touch-down PCR. TCRdb re-called the multiplex PCR reads, yielding one record per CDR3 amino acid sequence without DNA. Its table lists 9,500 to 11,000 distinct CDR3 sequences. Per germline, CDR1 MNHNS and CDR2 SASEGT. The CDR3 spans 14 residues. This sample also appeared in a second study, on T cell repertoires in aging, cancer and after chemotherapy.

This clonotype originated in a human donor in good health. The J gene is TRBJ2-1, the V gene TRBV6-1; the TCRdb D gene call, TRBD1, has no DNA to confirm it. Sequencing was done on a sample of peripheral blood. Here the CDR3 reads CASSEGGVRVEQFF.